Included here is one TCR beta chain sequence, with context. Its antigen remains unidentified. Base-call qualities are not available, and no considerably larger clone is one nucleotide away. The sample comes from a study of T-cell memory formation after mild COVID-19 (dated by TCRdb to about 2021). In the study overall: TCR sequence clusters from the two donors were largely donor specific. The cohort comprised two young, previously healthy adult volunteers, one female and one male. T-cell clones expanding and contracting after mild COVID-19 in two donors were tracked by longitudinal TCRalpha and TCRbeta repertoire sequencing. Results the study describes overall, beyond this receptor: The study covered only two mild cases, and larger cohorts including severe cases with pre-infection samples were considered necessary. Clones contracting from day 15 to 85 had balanced CD4/CD8 phenotypes, while a second wave expanding from day 15 to 37 was biased towards CD4+. SARS-CoV-2 specificity was not confirmed for the second-wave clones peaking on day 37. Contracting CD4+ clones were located mainly in the CM and EM memory subsets, whereas CD8+ clones were found to be enriched in EMRA. Some responding clones were detected in pre-infection memory, which suggested that pre-existing cross-reactive memory T cells had joined the SARS-CoV-2 response.

Reads for this sample came from an Illumina NovaSeq 6000. TCRalpha and TCRbeta cDNA libraries were built by 5'RACE with constant-segment primers, adding sample barcodes and unique molecular identifiers. Trizol reagent was used to extract RNA from every sample. Library amplification was performed in two PCR steps, and a second sample barcode and Illumina TruSeq adapters were introduced in the second step. Sequencing of the libraries was done on an Illumina NovaSeq, producing 2 x 150 bp paired-end reads. The paper's data handling went like this. With migec v1.2.7, reads were demultiplexed and then collapsed into UMI-guided consensus sequences. Using mixcr v2.1.11, UMI consensuses were aligned to TRA and TRB V and J templates and then assembled into clonotypes. Expanded or contracted clonotypes were those called significant by both edgeR and NoisET, with noise models trained on biological replicates. edgeR calls used a false discovery rate-adjusted p below 0.01 and a log2 fold-change threshold of 1. As an exploratory analysis of dynamics, PCA with hierarchical clustering was applied to max-normalized trajectories of the 1000 most abundant clonotypes. Separately sequenced CD4+ and CD8+ repertoires were used to assign a CD4 or CD8 phenotype to each responding clone. TCRdb applied fastp at Q25 and MiXCR to the public reads, then kept only in-frame beta chains. Rows with a matching CDR3 protein are joined into one entry that keeps the most common DNA and genes. What appears here as the V and J calls and clone size reflects TCRdb's work, not the paper's. In this sample the table shows about 560,000 distinct CDR3 sequences, roughly 17% of which occur a single time. Roughly 7.8% of the sample is held by the ten biggest clonotypes.

PBMCs were isolated by Ficoll-Paque density gradient centrifugation. The specimen sequenced was PBMCs or a T cell subset sorted from them (not recorded which). The TCR sequence derives from an adult woman who had mild COVID-19 (a few samples of this study predate the infection). The sample titles of this study are shuffled in the database, so cell type and time point are left out; the donor was told from shared clones.

The CDR3: CASSTPRDFGDEQYF. At the DNA level, the sequence is TGTGCCAGCAGCACCCCCCGGGACTTTGGTGACGAGCAGTACTTC. The chain was built from TRBV11-2 and TRBJ2-7; TRBD2 could be the D gene, as 6 bases match. The germline V gene supplies CDR1 SGHAT and CDR2 FQNNGV. The CDR3 contains 15 residues, cysteine and phenylalanine counted. Only CDR3 DNA is held: 45 bases, read in frame from base 1. The junction shows trimming of 5 bases on V and 5 bases on J, plus 19 bases between the germline ends.